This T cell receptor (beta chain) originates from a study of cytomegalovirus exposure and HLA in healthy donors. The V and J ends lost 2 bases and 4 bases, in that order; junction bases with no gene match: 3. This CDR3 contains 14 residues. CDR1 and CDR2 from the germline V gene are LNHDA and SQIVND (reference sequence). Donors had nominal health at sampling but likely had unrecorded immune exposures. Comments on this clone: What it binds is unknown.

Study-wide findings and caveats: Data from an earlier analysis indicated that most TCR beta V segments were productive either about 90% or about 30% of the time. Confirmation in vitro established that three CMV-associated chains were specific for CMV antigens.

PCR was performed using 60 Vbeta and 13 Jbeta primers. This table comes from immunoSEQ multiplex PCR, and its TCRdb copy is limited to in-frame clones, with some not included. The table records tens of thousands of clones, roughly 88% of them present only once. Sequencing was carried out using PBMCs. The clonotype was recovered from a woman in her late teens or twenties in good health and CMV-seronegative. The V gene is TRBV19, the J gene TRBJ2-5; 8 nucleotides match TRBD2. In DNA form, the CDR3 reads TGTGCCAGTAGTATAACGGGGGGGCGAGAGACCCAGTACTTC. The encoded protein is CASSITGGRETQYF.